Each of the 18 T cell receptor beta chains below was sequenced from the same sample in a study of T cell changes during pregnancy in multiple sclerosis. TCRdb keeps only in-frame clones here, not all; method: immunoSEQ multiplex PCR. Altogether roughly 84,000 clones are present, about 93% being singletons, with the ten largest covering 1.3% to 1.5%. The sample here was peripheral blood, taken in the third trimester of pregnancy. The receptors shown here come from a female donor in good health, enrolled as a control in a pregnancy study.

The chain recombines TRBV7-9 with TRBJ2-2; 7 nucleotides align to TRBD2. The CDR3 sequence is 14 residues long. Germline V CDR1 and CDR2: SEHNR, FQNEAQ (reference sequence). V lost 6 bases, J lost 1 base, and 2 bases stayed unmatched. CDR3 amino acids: CASRRGMNTGELFF. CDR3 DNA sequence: TGTGCCAGCAGGCGGGGGATGAACACCGGGGAGCTGTTTTTT.

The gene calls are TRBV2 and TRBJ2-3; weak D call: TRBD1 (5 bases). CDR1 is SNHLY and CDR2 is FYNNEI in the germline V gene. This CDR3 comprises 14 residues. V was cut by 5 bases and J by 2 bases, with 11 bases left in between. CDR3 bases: TGTGCCAGCAGTTTCACAGGCACCACAGATACGCAGTATTTT. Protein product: CASSFTGTTDTQYF.

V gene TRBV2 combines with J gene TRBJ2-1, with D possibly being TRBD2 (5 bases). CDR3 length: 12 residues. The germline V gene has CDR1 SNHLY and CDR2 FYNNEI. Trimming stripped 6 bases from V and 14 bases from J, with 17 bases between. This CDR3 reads CASRRRTEAEFF. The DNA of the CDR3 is TGTGCCAGCAGACGGAGGACCGAGGCTGAGTTCTTC. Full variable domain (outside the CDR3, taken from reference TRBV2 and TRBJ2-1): EPEVTQTPSHQVTQMGQEVILRCVPISNHLYFYWYRQILGQKVEFLVSFYNNEISEKSEIFDDQFSVERPDGSNFTLKIRSTKLEDSAMYFCASRRRTEAEFFGPGTRLTVL.

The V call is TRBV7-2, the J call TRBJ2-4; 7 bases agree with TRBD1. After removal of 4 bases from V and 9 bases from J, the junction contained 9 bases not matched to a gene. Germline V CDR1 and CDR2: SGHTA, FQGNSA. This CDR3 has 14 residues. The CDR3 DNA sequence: TGTGCCAGCAGCTCACAGGGGCGCCAAGGCATTCAGTACTTC. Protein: CASSSQGRQGIQYF.

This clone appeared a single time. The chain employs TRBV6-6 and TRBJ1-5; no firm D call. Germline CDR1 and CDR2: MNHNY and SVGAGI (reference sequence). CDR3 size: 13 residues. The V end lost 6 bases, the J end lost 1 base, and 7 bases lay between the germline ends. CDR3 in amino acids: CASSSLSNQPQHF. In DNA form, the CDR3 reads TGTGCCAGCAGCTCCCTCAGCAATCAGCCCCAGCATTTT.

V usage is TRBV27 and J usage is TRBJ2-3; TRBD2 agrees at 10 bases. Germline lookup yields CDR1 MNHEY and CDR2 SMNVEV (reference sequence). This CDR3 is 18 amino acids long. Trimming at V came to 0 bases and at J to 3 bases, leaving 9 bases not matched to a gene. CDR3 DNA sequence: TGTGCCAGCAGTTTATCGCTAGCGGGAGTATTCGGTACAGATACGCAGTATTTT. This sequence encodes CASSLSLAGVFGTDTQYF.

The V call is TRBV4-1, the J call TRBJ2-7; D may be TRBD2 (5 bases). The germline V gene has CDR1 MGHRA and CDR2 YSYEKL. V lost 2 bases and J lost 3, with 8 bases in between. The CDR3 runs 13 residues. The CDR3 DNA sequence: TGCGCCAGCAGCCAAAGACTAAACTACGAGCAGTACTTC. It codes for CASSQRLNYEQYF.

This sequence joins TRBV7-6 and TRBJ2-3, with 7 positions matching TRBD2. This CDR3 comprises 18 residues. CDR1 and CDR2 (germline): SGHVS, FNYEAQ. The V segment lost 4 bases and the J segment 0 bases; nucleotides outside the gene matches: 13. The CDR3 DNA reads TGTGCCAGCAGCTATCTTGGTGGGAGGGTGGGAAGCACAGATACGCAGTATTTT. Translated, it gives CASSYLGGRVGSTDTQYF.

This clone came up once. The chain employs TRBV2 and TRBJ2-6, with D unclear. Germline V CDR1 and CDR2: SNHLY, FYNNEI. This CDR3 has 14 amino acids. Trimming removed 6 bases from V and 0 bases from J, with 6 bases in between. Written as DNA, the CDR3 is TGTGCCAGCAGAGTCGGCTCTGGGGCCAACGTCCTGACTTTC. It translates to CASRVGSGANVLTF.

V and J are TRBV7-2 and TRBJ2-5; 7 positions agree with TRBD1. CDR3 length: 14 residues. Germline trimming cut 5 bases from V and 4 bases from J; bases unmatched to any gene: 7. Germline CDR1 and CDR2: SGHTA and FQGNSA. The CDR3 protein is CASSPTGKSETQYF. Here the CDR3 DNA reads TGTGCCAGCAGCCCGACAGGGAAGTCAGAGACCCAGTACTTC.

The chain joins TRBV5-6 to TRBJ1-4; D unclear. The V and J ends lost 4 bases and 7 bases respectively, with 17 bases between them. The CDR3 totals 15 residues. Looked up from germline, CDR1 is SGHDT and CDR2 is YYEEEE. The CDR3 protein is CASSRPRTWGEKLFF. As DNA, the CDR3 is TGTGCCAGCAGCCGTCCCAGGACTTGGGGTGAAAAACTGTTTTTT.

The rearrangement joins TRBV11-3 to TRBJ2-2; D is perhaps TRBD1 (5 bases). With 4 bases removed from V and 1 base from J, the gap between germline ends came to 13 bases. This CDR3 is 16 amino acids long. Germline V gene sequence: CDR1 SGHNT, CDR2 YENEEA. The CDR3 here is CASSSPFQGNTGELFF. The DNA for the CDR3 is TGTGCCAGCAGCTCCCCCTTCCAGGGGAACACCGGGGAGCTGTTTTTT.

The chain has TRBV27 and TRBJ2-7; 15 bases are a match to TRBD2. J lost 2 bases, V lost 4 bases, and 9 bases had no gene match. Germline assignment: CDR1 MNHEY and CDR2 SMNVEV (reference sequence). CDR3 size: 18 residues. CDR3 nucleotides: TGTGCCAGCAGTTCCGGGACTAGCGGGAGGATGTGGACCTACGAGCAGTACTTC. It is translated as CASSSGTSGRMWTYEQYF.

DNA of the CDR3: TGTGCCAGCAACCTCGGGGGGACAGATACGCAGTATTTT. This encodes CASNLGGTDTQYF. The J gene is TRBJ2-3, the V gene TRBV5-8, with 7 bases aligning to TRBD2. The CDR3 spans 13 residues. Germline V gene data show CDR1 as SGHTS and CDR2 as YDEGEE. V lost 6 bases and J lost 3; bases outside the gene matches: 4.

CDR3 nucleotides: TGTGCCACCAGCAGACCCCAGGGGCCTAACGGGGAGCTGTTTTTT. Amino acid sequence: CATSRPQGPNGELFF. V usage is TRBV15 and J usage is TRBJ2-2; weak D call: TRBD1 (6 bases). This CDR3 is 15 amino acids long. Germline lookup yields CDR1 LNHNV and CDR2 YYDKDF (reference sequence). Trimming cost V 2 bases and J 7 bases, with 14 bases left between them.

CDR3 loop: CATSSGLGSYNEQFF. The DNA for the CDR3 is TGTGCCACCAGCAGCGGACTCGGGTCCTACAATGAGCAGTTCTTC. The rearrangement uses TRBV15 and TRBJ2-1, with D perhaps matching TRBD2 (5 bases). This CDR3 contains 15 residues. Trimming stripped 3 bases from V and 1 base from J, with 10 bases between. Germline CDR1 reads LNHNV; CDR2 reads YYDKDF (reference sequence).

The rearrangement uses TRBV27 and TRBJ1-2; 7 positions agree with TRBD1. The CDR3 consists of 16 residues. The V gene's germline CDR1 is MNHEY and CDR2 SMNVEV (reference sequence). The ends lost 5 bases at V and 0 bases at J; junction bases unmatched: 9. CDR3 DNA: TGTGCCAGCAGTCCAAGCACAGGGGAAGCTAACTATGGCTACACCTTC. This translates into CASSPSTGEANYGYTF.

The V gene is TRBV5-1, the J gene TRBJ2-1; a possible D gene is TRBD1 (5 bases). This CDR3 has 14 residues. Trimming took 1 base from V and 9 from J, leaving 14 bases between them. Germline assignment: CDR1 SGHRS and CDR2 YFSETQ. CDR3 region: CASSLRQGAGEQFF. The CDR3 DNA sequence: TGCGCCAGCAGCTTGCGGCAGGGTGCCGGTGAGCAGTTCTTC.